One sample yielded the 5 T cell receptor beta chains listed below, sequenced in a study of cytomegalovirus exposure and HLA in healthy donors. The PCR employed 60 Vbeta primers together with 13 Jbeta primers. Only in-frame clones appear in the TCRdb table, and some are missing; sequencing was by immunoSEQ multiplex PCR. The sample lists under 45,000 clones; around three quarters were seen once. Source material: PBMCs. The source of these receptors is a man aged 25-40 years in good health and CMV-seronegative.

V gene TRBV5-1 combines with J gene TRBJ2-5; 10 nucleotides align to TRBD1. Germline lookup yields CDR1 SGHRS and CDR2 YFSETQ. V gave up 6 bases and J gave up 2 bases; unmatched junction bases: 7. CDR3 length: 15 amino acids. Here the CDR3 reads CASTTGTGVQETQYF. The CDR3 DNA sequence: TGCGCCAGCACCACCGGGACAGGGGTTCAAGAGACCCAGTACTTC.

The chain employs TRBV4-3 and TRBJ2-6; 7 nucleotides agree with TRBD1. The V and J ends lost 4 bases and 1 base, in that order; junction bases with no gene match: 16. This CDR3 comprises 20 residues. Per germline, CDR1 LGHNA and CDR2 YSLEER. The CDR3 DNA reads TGCGCCAGCAGCCCCCAAATGTTGACAGGGTCCGGATCTGGGGCCAACGTCCTGACTTTC. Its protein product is CASSPQMLTGSGSGANVLTF.

In DNA form, the CDR3 reads TGTGCCAGTAGTATTCTAGCGGGAGGGCCTGGGGGCAATGAGCAGTTCTTC. Translating gives CASSILAGGPGGNEQFF. J is TRBJ2-1 and V is TRBV19, with 12 bases lining up with TRBD2. V gave up 3 bases and J gave up 6 bases; unmatched junction bases: 9. CDR3 length equals 17 residues. CDR1 is LNHDA, CDR2 SQIVND, per germline (reference sequence).

CDR3 nucleotides: TGTGCCAGTAGTAAGGGACTAGCGATCTACGAGCAGTACTTC. It codes for CASSKGLAIYEQYF. The rearrangement links TRBV19 to TRBJ2-5; TRBD2 aligns across 10 bases. The J call may be in error: the DNA end matches TRBJ2-7 better. Per the germline V gene, CDR1 is LNHDA and CDR2 is SQIVND (reference sequence). There are 14 residues in the CDR3.

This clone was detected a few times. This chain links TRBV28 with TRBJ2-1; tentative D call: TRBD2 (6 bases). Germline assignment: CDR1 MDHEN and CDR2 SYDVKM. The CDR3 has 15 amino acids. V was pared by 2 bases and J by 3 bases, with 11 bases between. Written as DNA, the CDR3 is TGTGCCAGCAGTTTAGGGGGACTGTTCTACAATGAGCAGTTCTTC. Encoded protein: CASSLGGLFYNEQFF.